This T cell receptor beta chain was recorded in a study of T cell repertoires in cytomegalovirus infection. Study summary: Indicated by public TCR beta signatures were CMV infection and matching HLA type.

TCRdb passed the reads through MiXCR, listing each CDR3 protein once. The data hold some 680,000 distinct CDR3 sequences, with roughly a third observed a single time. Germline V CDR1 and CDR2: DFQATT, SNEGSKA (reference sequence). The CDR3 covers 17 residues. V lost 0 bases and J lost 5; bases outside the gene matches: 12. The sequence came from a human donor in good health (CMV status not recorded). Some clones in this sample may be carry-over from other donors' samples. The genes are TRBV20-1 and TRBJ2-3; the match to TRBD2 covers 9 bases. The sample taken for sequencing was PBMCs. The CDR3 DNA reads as TGCAGTGCTAGAGATCCTATGACTAGCGGCCGTGAAGATACGCAGTATTTT. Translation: CSARDPMTSGREDTQYF.